A single sample gave rise to the 2 T cell receptor beta chains below, sequenced in a study of breast tumors, draining lymph nodes, adjacent tissues. Via MiXCR, TCRdb re-called the multiplex PCR reads, giving one row per CDR3 protein. Here the sample spans over 60,000 distinct CDR3 sequences, approximately 47% being singletons. The source material was breast tumor tissue. The receptors here all came from a female donor with breast cancer. Some clones in this sample may be carry-over from other donors' samples.

The V call is TRBV11-3, the J call TRBJ2-1; 8 positions match TRBD2. The CDR3 totals 16 residues. The germline CDR1 and CDR2 sequences are SGHNT and YENEEA. V lost 0 bases to trimming and J lost 3 bases; unmatched junction nucleotides: 4. The CDR3 sequence: CASSLEPGGYYNEQFF. CDR3 nucleotides: TGTGCCAGCAGCTTAGAACCGGGGGGGTACTACAATGAGCAGTTCTTC.

A word on this clonotype: No DNA is shown, since the ends of the CDR3 on it are uncertain; the CDR3 is the one TCRdb lists. The chain combines TRBV19 with TRBJ1-5. A total of 24 residues make up the CDR3, ends included. Germline values: CDR1 LNHDA, CDR2 SQIVND (reference sequence). CDR3 sequence: CASSTSGTTYEQYFGPGTSQPQHF.